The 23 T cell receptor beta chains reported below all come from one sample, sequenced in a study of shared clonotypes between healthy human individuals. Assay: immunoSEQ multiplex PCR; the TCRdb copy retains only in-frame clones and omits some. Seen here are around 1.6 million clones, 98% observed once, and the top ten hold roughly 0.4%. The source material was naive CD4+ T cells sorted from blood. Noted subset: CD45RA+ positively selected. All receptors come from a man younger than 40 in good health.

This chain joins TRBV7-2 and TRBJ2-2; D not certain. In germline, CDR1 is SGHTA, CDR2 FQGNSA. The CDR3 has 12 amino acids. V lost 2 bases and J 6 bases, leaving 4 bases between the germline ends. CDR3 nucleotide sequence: TGTGCCAGCAGCTTACATTCCGGGGAGCTGTTTTTT. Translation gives CASSLHSGELFF.

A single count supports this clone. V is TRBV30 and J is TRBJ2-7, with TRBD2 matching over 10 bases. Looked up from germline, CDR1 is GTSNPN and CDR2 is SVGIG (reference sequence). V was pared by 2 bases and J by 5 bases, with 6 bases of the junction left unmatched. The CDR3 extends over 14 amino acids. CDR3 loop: CAWSRLAGVNEQYF. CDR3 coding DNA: TGTGCCTGGAGTAGGCTAGCGGGAGTCAACGAGCAGTACTTC.

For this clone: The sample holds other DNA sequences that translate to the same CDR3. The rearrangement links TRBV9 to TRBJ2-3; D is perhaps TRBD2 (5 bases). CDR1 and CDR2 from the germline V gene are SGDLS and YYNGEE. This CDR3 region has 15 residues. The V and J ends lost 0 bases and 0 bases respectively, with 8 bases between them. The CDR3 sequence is CASSVVGSSTDTQYF. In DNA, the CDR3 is TGTGCCAGCAGCGTAGTGGGGAGTAGCACAGATACGCAGTATTTT.

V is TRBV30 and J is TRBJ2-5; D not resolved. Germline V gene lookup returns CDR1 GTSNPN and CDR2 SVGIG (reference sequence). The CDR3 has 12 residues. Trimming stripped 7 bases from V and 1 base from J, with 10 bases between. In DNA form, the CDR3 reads TGTGCCTCACTTACCCTCCAAGAGACCCAGTACTTC. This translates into CASLTLQETQYF.

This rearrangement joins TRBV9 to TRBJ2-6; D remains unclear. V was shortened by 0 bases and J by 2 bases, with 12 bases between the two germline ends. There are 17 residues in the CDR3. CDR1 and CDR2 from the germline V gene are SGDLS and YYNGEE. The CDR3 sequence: CASSVGAGAPGANVLTF. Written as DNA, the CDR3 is TGTGCCAGCAGCGTAGGCGCAGGCGCCCCTGGGGCCAACGTCCTGACTTTC. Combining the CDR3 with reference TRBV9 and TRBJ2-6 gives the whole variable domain DSGVTQTPKHLITATGQRVTLRCSPRSGDLSVYWYQQSLDQGLQFLIQYYNGEERAKGNILERFSAQQFPDLHSELNLSSLELGDSALYFCASSVGAGAPGANVLTFGAGSRLTVL.

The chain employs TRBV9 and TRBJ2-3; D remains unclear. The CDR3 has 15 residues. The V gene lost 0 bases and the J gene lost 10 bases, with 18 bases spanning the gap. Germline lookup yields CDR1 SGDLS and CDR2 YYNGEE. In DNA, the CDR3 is TGTGCCAGCAGCGTAGACCCGGCGGTTGGTCGAGCGCAGTATTTT. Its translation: CASSVDPAVGRAQYF.

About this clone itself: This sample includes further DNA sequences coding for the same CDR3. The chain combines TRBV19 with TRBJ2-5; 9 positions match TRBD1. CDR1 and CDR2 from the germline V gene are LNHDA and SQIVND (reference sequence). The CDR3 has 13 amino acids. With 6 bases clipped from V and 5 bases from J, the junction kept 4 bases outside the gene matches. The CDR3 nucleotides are TGTGCCAGTAGGGACAGGGGCAGGGAGACCCAGTACTTC. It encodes CASRDRGRETQYF.

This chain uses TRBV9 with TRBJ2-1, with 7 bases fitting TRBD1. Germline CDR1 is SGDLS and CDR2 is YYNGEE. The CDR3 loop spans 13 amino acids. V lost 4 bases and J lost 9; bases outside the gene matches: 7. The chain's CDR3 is CASSITTGREQFF. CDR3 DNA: TGTGCCAGCAGCATCACGACAGGGCGTGAGCAGTTCTTC.

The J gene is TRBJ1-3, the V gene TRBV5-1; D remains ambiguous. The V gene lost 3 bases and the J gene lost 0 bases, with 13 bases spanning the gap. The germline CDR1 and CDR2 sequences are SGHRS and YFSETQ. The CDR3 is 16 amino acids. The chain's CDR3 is CASSSGAASSGNTIYF. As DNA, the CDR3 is TGCGCCAGCAGCTCTGGAGCGGCTAGCTCTGGAAACACCATATATTTT.

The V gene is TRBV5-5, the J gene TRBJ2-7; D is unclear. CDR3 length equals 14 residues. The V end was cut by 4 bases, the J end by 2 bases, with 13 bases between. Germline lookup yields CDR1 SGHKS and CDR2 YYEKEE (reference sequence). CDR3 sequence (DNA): TGTGCCAGCAGCCTTCGACCCAGAACCTACGAGCAGTACTTC. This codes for CASSLRPRTYEQYF.

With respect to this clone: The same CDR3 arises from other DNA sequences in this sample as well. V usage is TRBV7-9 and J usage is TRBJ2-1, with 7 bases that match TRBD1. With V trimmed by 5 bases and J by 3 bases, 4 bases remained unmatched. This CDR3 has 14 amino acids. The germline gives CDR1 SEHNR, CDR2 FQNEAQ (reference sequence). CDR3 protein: CASSLGQYYNEQFF. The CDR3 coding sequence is TGTGCCAGCAGCCTGGGACAGTACTACAATGAGCAGTTCTTC.

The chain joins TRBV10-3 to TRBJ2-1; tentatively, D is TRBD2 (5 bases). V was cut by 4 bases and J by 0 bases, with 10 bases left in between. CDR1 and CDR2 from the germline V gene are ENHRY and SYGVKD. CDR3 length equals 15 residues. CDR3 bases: TGTGCCATCAGTGGAGCGGTGAGCTCCTACAATGAGCAGTTCTTC. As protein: CAISGAVSSYNEQFF.

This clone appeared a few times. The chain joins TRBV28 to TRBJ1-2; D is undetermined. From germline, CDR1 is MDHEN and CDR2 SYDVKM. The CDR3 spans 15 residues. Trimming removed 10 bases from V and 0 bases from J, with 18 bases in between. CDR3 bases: TGTGCCATCGACGGGAGGTTACAAGCTAACTATGGCTACACCTTC. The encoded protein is CAIDGRLQANYGYTF.

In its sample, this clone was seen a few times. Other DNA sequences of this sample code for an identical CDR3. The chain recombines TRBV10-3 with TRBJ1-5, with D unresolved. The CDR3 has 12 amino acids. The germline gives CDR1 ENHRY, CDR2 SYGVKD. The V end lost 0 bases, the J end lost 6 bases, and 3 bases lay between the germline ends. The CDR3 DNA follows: TGTGCCATCAGTGAGTCAGGTCAGCCCCAGCATTTT. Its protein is CAISESGQPQHF.

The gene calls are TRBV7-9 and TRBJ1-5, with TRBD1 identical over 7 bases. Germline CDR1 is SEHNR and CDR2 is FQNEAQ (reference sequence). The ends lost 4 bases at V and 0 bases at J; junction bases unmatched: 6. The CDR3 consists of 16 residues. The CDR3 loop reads CASSSGTAYSNQPQHF. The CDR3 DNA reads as TGTGCCAGCAGCTCAGGGACAGCTTATAGCAATCAGCCCCAGCATTTT.

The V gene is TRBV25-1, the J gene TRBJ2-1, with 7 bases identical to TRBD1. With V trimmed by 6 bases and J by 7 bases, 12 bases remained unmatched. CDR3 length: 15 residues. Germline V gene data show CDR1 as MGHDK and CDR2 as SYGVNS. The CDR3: CASRPAQGLGNEQFF. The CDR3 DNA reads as TGTGCCAGCAGACCCGCACAGGGGTTGGGGAATGAGCAGTTCTTC.

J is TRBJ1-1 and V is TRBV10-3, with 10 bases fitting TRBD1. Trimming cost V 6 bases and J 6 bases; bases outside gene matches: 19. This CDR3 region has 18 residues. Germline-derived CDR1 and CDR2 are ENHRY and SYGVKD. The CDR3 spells CAISSSGQGDKSYAEAFF. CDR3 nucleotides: TGTGCCATCAGCTCATCCGGACAGGGGGATAAATCCTACGCTGAAGCTTTCTTT.

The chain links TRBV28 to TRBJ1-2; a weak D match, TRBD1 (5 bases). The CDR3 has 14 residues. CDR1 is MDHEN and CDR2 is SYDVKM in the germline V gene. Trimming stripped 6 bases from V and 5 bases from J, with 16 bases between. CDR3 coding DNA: TGTGCCAGCAGCTTGGATGAGACAGATTATGGCTACACCTTC. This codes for CASSLDETDYGYTF.

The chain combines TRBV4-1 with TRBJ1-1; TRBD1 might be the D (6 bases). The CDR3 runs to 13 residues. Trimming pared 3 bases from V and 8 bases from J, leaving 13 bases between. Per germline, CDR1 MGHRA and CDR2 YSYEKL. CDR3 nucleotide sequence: TGCGCCAGCAGCCACCAACTCGACAGGGAAGCTTTCTTT. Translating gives CASSHQLDREAFF.

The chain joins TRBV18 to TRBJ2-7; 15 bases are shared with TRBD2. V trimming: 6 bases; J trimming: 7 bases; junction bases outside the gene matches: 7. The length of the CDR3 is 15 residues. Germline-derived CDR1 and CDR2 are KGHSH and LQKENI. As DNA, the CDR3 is TGTGCCAGCTCGAGGACTAGCGGGAGGGCGGGAGAGCAGTACTTC. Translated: CASSRTSGRAGEQYF.

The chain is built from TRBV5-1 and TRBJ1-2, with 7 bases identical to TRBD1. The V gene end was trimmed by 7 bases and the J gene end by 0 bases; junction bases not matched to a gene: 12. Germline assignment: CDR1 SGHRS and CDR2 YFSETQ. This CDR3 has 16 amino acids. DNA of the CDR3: TGCGCCAGCGCGCCCGGGGGACAGCCTCCTAACTATGGCTACACCTTC. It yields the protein CASAPGGQPPNYGYTF.

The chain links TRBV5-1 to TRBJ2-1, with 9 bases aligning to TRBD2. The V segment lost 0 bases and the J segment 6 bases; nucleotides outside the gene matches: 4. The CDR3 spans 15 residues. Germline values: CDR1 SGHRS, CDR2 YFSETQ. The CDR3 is CASSLVPAGGNEQFF. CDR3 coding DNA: TGCGCCAGCAGCTTGGTCCCAGCGGGGGGCAATGAGCAGTTCTTC.

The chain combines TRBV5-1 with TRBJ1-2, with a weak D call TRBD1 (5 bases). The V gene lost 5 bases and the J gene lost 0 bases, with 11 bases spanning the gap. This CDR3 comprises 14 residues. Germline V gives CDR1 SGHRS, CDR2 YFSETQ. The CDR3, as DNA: TGCGCCAGCAGAGGGGAGGGGACTAACTATGGCTACACCTTC. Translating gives CASRGEGTNYGYTF.